The sequence of this TCR beta chain was determined in a study of PD-L1 blockade in urothelial cancer. At the level of the study: Patients' histories included 0 to 3 prior chemotherapy regimens.

Spiking of synthetic TCR analog templates was performed in each PCR. TCRdb's table, derived via immunoSEQ multiplex PCR, lists solely in-frame clones and lacks some. This table has over 100,000 clones, approximately 90% appearing once. Germline V CDR1 and CDR2: MNHNS, SASEGT. Germline trimming cut 6 bases from V and 8 bases from J; bases unmatched to any gene: 10. The CDR3 length is 14 residues. As to time point: peripheral blood 6 weeks after treatment start. The sample consisted of PBMCs, taken around atezolizumab (anti-PD-L1) treatment. This rearrangement joins TRBV6-1 to TRBJ1-3, with 7 nucleotides matching TRBD1. The receptor's source is a man aged 60-69 years with urothelial cancer. The chain's CDR3 is CASRWGQLADTIYF. CDR3 in DNA: TGTGCCAGCAGATGGGGACAGCTGGCGGACACCATATATTTT.